This TCR beta chain was recovered during a study of blood T cell repertoires in COVID-19. Study summary: The study drew acute and convalescent COVID-19 samples from the United States, Italy and Spain.

In terms of age and location, participants ranged from roughly 18 to 89 years and lived in fewer than 30 US areas. Cohort 3 donors were reported recovered after two negative PCRs, clearance, or symptom resolution. In the authors' workflow: Quantification of nucleated cells was approximated via reference gene primer amplification. Clones were read by immunoSEQ multiplex PCR, and TCRdb kept only the in-frame ones, dropping some. V and J calls and clone size are as listed in that table; D and trimming were resolved from the DNA. The sample lists fewer than 350,000 clones, over 75% seen once, with 2.2% in the top ten. Germline assignment: CDR1 MNHEY and CDR2 SMNVEV (reference sequence). This CDR3 is 14 amino acids long. With 3 bases removed from V and 5 bases from J, the gap between germline ends came to 14 bases.

The source is a man aged 30-40 years who had recovered from COVID-19. The material sequenced was PBMCs or T cells enriched from blood (not recorded which). This chain uses TRBV27 with TRBJ2-7; perhaps TRBD1 as D (6 bases). The chain's CDR3 is CASSFTTDSHEQYF. CDR3 in DNA: TGTGCCAGCAGTTTCACCACGGACAGCCACGAGCAGTACTTC.